This T cell receptor (beta chain) is from a study of blood T cell repertoires in COVID-19 (TCRdb year 2020). About the full investigation: Samples covering the acute and convalescent phases of COVID-19 were provided by collaborators in the United States, Italy and Spain. The material from the prospective study consisted of cDNA or gDNA derived from T cells, B-cell-depleted T cells, or PBMCs. Subjects who had been exposed to COVID-19, were actively infected with it, or had recovered from it provided the deeply sampled blood TCRbeta repertoires that made up the dataset. The repertoires were released in a freely available public database meant as a resource for research on the immune response to SARS-CoV-2. The samples were drawn from two sources: the first 160 participants of the ongoing ImmuneRACE study, and fewer than 1,500 subjects contributed by 6 global collaborators. A de-identified subject ID, COVID-19 status, age in years and sex were almost always included in the sample metadata. Where available, HLA class I and class II types were obtained from metadata supplied by the sample provider rather than from assay-based typing. What the authors observed across the whole study: The quantity of clinical and demographic metadata differed by source and by participant and was supplied without curation.

Whole blood was collected in K2EDTA tubes by collaborating institutions according to the institutions' own protocols. For TCRbeta analysis, collaborators shipped samples in one of three forms: frozen whole blood, isolated PBMCs, or DNA extracted from either of those sample types. Concerning this clone itself: The target of this receptor is not known. No much larger clone is present one base from it, and per-base qualities are unavailable.

The immunoSEQ Assay, a bias-controlled multiplex PCR, was used to amplify TCRbeta CDR3 regions from genomic DNA. The study's own analysis went as follows. The number of nucleated cells in each sample was estimated from the amplification of reference gene primers within the assay. To quantify the absolute abundance of each unique TCRbeta CDR3 rearrangement, sequence reads were collapsed and filtered. For each sample, productive Simpson clonality was calculated as the square root of Simpson's diversity index across productive rearrangements. Sourced from immuneACCESS, this table was stored by TCRdb with only in-frame sequences that have V and J called. A share of the clones is absent; for the studies checked, an unresolved V gene accounts for under half, and the remainder has no known explanation. The DNA gave D and trimming, while V, J and clone size come from that table. This sample comprises fewer than 70,000 clones, roughly 80% of them detected only once. Clones ranked in the top ten supply almost 10% of the sample.

Sequencing used peripheral blood. The source is a woman aged 80 or over with acute or convalescent COVID-19.

The CDR3 amino acid sequence is: CASSLGGGDLNEQFF. The DNA reads as follows: TGCGCCAGCAGCTTGGGAGGGGGGGACCTCAATGAGCAGTTCTTC. Recombination connected TRBV5-1 to TRBJ2-1, and perhaps TRBD2 as D gene, on 7 matching bases. From the cysteine through the phenylalanine, the CDR3 covers 15 amino acids. Just the 45-base CDR3 DNA is kept, in frame starting at base 1. V loses 0 bases, J loses 6 bases, and the germline ends lie 13 bases apart. The germline V gene specifies SGHRS as CDR1 and YFSETQ as CDR2.